This T cell receptor (beta chain) was identified during a study of blood T cell repertoires in COVID-19. Study-level information: Samples of COVID-19 (acute and convalescent) were obtained from the United States, Italy and Spain. Nucleic acid was either cDNA or gDNA, and it came from T cells, B-cell-depleted T cells, or PBMCs.

CDR1 LGHNA and CDR2 YSLEER come from the germline V gene. This CDR3 spans 16 amino acids. With V trimmed by 0 bases and J by 6 bases, 7 bases remained unmatched. As processed by the authors: Nucleated cell counts were estimated from reference gene primer amplification. Sequenced by immunoSEQ multiplex PCR; TCRdb stores in-frame clones only, minus some. V and J calls and clone size are those listed in that table; D and trimming were worked out from the DNA. The sample shows 110,000 or so clones, 70% to 90% of them seen only once. The TCR originated in an older woman who had recovered from COVID-19. This chain links TRBV4-3 with TRBJ2-2; TRBD2 agrees at 7 bases. Material: peripheral blood. CDR3 DNA sequence: TGCGCCAGCAGCCAAGATCGAACGGGGAGGGCCGGGGAGCTGTTTTTT. Protein sequence: CASSQDRTGRAGELFF.